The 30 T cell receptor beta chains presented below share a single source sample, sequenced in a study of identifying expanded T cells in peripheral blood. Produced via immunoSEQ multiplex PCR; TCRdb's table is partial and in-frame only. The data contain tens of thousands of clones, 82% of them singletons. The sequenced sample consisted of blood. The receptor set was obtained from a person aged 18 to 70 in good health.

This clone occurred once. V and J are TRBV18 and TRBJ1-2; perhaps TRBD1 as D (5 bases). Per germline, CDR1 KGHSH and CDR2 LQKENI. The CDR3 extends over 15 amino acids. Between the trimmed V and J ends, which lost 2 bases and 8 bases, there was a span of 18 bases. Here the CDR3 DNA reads TGTGCCAGCTCACCAGTCAGGGCAGGAGGAATGGGCTACACCTTC. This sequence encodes CASSPVRAGGMGYTF.

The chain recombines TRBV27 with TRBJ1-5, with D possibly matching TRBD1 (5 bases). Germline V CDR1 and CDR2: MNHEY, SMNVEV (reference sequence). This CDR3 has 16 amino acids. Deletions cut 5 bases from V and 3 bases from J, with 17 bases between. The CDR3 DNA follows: TGTGCCAGCAGTGCCCCGTGGGGGGAATCCAATCAGCCCCAGCATTTT. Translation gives CASSAPWGESNQPQHF.

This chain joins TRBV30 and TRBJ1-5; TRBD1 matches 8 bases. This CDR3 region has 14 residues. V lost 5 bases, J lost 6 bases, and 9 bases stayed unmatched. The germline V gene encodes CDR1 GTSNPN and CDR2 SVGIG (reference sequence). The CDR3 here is CAWGLGQGVQPQHF. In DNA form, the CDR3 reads TGTGCCTGGGGGCTAGGACAGGGTGTTCAGCCCCAGCATTTT.

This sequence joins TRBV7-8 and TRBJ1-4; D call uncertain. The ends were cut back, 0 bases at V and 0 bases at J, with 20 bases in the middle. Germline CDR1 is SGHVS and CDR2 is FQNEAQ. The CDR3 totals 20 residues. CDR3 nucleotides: TGTGCCAGCAGCTTAGCGGGTCGGGGTCAGAGGGTTTCAACTAATGAAAAACTGTTTTTT. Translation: CASSLAGRGQRVSTNEKLFF.

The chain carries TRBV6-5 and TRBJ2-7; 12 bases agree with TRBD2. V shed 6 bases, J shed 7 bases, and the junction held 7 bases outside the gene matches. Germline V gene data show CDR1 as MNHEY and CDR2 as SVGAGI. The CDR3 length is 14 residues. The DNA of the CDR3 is TGTGCCAGCAGCTGGCTAGCGGGAGGGCAAGAGCAGTACTTC. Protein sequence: CASSWLAGGQEQYF.

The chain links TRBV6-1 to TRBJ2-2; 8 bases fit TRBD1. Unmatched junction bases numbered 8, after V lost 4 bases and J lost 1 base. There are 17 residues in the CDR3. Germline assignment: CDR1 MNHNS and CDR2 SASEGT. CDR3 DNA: TGTGCCAGCAGTGTTCCAACCGGGACAGGGAACACCGGGGAGCTGTTTTTT. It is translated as CASSVPTGTGNTGELFF.

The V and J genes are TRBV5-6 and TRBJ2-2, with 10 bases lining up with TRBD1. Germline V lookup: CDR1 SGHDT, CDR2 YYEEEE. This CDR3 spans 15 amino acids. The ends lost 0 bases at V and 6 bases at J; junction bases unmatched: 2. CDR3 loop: CASSLGQGAAGELFF. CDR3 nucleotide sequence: TGTGCCAGCAGCTTGGGACAGGGGGCGGCCGGGGAGCTGTTTTTT.

In DNA form, the CDR3 reads TGTGCCAGCAGCGTAGCCCCCACTAGAGGGGGTGATACGCAGTATTTT. Translation gives CASSVAPTRGGDTQYF. V usage is TRBV9 and J usage is TRBJ2-3, with D perhaps TRBD1 (6 bases). Germline V CDR1 and CDR2: SGDLS, YYNGEE. This CDR3 is built from 16 residues. V was trimmed by 0 bases and J by 6 bases, leaving 17 bases between them.

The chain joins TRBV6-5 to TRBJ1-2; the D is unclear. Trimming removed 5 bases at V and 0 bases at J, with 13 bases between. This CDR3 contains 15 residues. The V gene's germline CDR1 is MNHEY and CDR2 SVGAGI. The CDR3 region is CASSPTRGTNYGYTF. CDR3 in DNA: TGTGCCAGCAGTCCCACACGGGGTACTAACTATGGCTACACCTTC.

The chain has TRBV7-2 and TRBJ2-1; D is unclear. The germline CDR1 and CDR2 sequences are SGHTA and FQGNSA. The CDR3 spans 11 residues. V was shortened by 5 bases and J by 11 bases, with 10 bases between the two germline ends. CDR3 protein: CASSPIHKQFF. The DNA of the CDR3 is TGTGCCAGCAGCCCCATCCATAAGCAGTTCTTC.

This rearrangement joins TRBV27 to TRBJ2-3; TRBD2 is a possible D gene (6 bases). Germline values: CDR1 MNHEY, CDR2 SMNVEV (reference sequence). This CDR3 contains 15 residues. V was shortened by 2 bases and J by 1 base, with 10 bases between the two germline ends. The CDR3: CASSLRWRGTDTQYF. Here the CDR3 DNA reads TGTGCCAGCAGTTTAAGGTGGAGGGGCACAGATACGCAGTATTTT.

This CDR3 reads CAISAGTRSYEQYF. The CDR3 nucleotides are TGTGCCATCAGCGCTGGGACTAGATCCTACGAGCAGTACTTC. J is TRBJ2-7 and V is TRBV10-3; the match to TRBD2 covers 8 bases. Germline CDR1 is ENHRY and CDR2 is SYGVKD. This CDR3 spans 14 amino acids. With V trimmed by 6 bases and J by 1 base, 5 bases remained unmatched.

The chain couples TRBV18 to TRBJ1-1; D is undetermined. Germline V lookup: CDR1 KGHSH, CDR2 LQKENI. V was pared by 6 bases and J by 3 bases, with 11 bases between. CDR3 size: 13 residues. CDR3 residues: CASSSSAYTEAFF. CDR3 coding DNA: TGTGCCAGCTCGTCCAGTGCGTACACTGAAGCTTTCTTT.

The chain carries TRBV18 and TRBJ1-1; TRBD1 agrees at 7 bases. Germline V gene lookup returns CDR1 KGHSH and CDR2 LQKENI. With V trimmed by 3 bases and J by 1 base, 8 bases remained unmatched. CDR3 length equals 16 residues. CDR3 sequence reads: CASSPNEWTGNTEAFF. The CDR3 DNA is TGTGCCAGCTCACCCAATGAGTGGACAGGGAACACTGAAGCTTTCTTT.

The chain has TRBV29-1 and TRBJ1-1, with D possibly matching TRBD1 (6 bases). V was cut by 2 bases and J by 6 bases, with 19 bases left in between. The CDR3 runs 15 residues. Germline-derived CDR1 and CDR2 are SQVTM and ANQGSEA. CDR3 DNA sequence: TGCAGCGTTGAAACCCCCGAGTGGGGGCAGGCTGAAGCTTTCTTT. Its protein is CSVETPEWGQAEAFF. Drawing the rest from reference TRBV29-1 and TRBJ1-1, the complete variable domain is SAVISQKPSRDICQRGTSLTIQCQVDSQVTMMFWYRQQPGQSLTLIATANQGSEATYESGFVIDKFPISRPNLTFSTLTVSNMSPEDSSIYLCSVETPEWGQAEAFFGQGTRLTVV.

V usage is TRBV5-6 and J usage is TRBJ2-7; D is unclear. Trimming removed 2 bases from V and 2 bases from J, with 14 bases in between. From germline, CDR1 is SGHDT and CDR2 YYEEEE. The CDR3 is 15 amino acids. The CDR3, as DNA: TGTGCCAGCAGCTTACGGGCGTCTTTGACCTACGAGCAGTACTTC. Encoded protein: CASSLRASLTYEQYF.

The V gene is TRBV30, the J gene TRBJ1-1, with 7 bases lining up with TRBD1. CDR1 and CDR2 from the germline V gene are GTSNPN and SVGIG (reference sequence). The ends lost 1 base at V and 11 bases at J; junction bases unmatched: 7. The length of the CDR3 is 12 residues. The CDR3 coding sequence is TGTGCCTGGAGTGGTCAAGGGGGCTTGGCTTTCTTT. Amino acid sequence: CAWSGQGGLAFF.

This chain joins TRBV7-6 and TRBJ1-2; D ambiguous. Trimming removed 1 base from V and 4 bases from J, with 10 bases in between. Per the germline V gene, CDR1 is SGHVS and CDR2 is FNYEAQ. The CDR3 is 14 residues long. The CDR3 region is CASSLDGSVYGYTF. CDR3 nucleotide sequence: TGTGCCAGCAGCTTAGATGGCAGTGTCTATGGCTACACCTTC.

The CDR3 bases are TGTGCCAGCAGCAAATGCCAACCCGGACTAGCGCTCAGCACAGATACGCAGTATTTT. Translated: CASSKCQPGLALSTDTQYF. The rearrangement links TRBV21-1 to TRBJ2-3; the tabulated D call, TRBD2, remains unverified against the DNA. TRBV21-1 is reported as a pseudogene. CDR3 length: 19 amino acids.

This CDR3 is CASRGWDGELFF. The CDR3 DNA follows: TGTGCCAGCAGGGGGTGGGACGGGGAGCTGTTTTTT. The gene calls are TRBV6-5 and TRBJ2-2; no clear D. This CDR3 spans 12 amino acids. The V gene lost 6 bases and the J gene lost 7 bases, with 9 bases spanning the gap. Germline V gene sequence: CDR1 MNHEY, CDR2 SVGAGI.

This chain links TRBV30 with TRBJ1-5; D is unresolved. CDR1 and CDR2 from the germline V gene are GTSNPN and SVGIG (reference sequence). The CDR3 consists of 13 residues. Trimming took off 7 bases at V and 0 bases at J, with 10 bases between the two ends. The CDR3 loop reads CASATGSNQPQHF. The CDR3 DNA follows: TGTGCCTCCGCGACCGGTAGCAATCAGCCCCAGCATTTT.

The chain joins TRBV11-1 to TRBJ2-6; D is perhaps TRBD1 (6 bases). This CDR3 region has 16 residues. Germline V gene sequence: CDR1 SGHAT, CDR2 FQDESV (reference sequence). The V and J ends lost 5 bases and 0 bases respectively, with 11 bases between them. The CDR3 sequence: CASSHSQGSGANVLTF. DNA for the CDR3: TGTGCCAGCAGCCATTCACAGGGCTCTGGGGCCAACGTCCTGACTTTC.

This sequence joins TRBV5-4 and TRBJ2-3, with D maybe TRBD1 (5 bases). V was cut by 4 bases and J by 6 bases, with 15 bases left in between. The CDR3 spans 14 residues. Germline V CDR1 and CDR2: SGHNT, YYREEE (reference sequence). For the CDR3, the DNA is TGTGCCAGCAGCATAGGACAAGGGAAGGATACGCAGTATTTT. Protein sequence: CASSIGQGKDTQYF.

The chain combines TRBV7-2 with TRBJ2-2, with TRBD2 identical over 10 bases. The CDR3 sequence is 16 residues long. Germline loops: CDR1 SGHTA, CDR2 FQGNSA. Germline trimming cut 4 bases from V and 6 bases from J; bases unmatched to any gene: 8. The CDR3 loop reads CASSYPSGRNPGELFF. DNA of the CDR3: TGTGCCAGCAGCTACCCTAGCGGGAGAAACCCCGGGGAGCTGTTTTTT. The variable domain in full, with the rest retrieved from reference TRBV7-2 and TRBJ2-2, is GAGVSQSPSNKVTEKGKDVELRCDPISGHTALYWYRQSLGQGLEFLIYFQGNSAPDKSGLPSDRFSAERTGGSVSTLTIQRTQQEDSAVYLCASSYPSGRNPGELFFGEGSRLTVL.

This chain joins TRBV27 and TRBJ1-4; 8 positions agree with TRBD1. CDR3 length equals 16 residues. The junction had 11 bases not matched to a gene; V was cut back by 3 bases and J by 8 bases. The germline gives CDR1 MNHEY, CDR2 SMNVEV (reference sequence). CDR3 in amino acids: CASSFYQGANREKLFF. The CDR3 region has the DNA TGTGCCAGCAGTTTTTATCAGGGGGCAAATCGCGAAAAACTGTTTTTT. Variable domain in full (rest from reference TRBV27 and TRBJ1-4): EAQVTQNPRYLITVTGKKLTVTCSQNMNHEYMSWYRQDPGLGLRQIYYSMNVEVTDKGDVPEGYKVSRKEKRNFPLILESPSPNQTSLYFCASSFYQGANREKLFFGSGTQLSVL.

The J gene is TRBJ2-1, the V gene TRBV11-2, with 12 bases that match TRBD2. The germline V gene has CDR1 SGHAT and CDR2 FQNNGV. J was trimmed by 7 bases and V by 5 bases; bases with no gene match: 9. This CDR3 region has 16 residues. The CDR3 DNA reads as TGTGCCAGCAGCCAAACTAGCGGGGGGCAGAGGAATGAGCAGTTCTTC. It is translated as CASSQTSGGQRNEQFF. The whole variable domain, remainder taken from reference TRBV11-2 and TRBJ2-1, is EAGVAQSPRYKIIEKRQSVAFWCNPISGHATLYWYQQILGQGPKLLIQFQNNGVVDDSQLPKDRFSAERLKGVDSTLKIQPAKLEDSAVYLCASSQTSGGQRNEQFFGPGTRLTVL.

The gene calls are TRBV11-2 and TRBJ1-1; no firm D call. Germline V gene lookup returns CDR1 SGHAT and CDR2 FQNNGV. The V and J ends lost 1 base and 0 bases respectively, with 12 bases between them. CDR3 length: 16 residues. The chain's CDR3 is CASSLGPFTMNTEAFF. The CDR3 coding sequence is TGTGCCAGCAGCTTAGGGCCTTTCACTATGAACACTGAAGCTTTCTTT.

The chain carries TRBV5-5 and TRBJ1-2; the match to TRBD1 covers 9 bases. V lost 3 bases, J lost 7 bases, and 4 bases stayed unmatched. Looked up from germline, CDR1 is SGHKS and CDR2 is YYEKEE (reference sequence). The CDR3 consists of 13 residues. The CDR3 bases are TGTGCCAGCAGCTGGGGACAGGGAGCTGGCTACACCTTC. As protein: CASSWGQGAGYTF.

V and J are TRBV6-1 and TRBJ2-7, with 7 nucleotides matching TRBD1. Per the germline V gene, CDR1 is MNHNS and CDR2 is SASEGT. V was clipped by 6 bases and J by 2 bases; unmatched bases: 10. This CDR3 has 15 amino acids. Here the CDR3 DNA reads TGTGCCAGCAGCGAACAGGGGCAGAAGACCTACGAGCAGTACTTC. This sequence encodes CASSEQGQKTYEQYF.

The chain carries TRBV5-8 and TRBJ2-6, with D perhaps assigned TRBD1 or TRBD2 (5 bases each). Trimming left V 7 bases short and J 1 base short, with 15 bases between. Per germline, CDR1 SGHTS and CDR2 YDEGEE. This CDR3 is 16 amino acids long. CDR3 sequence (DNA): TGTGCCAGCTCCGGGCTGGGGGTATCTGGGGCCAACGTCCTGACTTTC. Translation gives CASSGLGVSGANVLTF.